The 26 T cell receptor beta chains below all came from one sample that was sequenced in a study of T cell changes during pregnancy in multiple sclerosis. Repertoires were generated with immunoSEQ multiplex PCR, while TCRdb's copy carries only in-frame clones and drops some. The data hold 15,000 to 20,000 clones, with 86% observed a single time. The sample was CD8+ T cells from peripheral blood mononuclear cells, taken in the third trimester of pregnancy. The receptor source for this set is a female donor in good health, enrolled as a control in a pregnancy study.

The chain links TRBV19 to TRBJ2-3; D might be TRBD2 (5 bases). The CDR3 extends over 15 amino acids. Looked up from germline, CDR1 is LNHDA and CDR2 is SQIVND (reference sequence). Trimming cost V 0 bases and J 2 bases, with 9 bases left between them. DNA of the CDR3: TGTGCCAGTAGTATAGACCGGGATCCCACAGATACGCAGTATTTT. It yields the protein CASSIDRDPTDTQYF.

The genes are TRBV6-6 and TRBJ2-3; unclear D gene. V dropped 0 bases and J dropped 6 bases, with 7 bases sitting between them. CDR1 MNHNY and CDR2 SVGAGI come from the germline V gene (reference sequence). CDR3 length equals 13 residues. CDR3 nucleotide sequence: TGTGCCAGCAGTTACTCCCCGCGGGATACGCAGTATTTT. This gives the protein CASSYSPRDTQYF.

This sequence joins TRBV6-6 and TRBJ1-5; a possible D gene is TRBD1 (6 bases). CDR1 is MNHNY, CDR2 SVGAGI, per germline (reference sequence). The CDR3 is 15 amino acids. V shed 4 bases and J shed 2 bases, with 12 bases lying between them. The CDR3 bases are TGTGCCAGCAGTTGGCCAGGGGAAGGCAATCAGCCCCAGCATTTT. Protein: CASSWPGEGNQPQHF.

This chain links TRBV19 with TRBJ1-6; D gene uncertain. Germline V gene lookup returns CDR1 LNHDA and CDR2 SQIVND (reference sequence). The CDR3 sequence is 12 residues long. The germline V and J ends were trimmed by 6 bases and 9 bases, with 9 bases remaining between them. For the CDR3, the DNA is TGTGCCAGTAGGCCCCCCGGTTCACCCCTCCACTTT. This codes for CASRPPGSPLHF.

This rearrangement joins TRBV4-3 to TRBJ1-1; 7 nucleotides agree with TRBD1. CDR1 is LGHNA, CDR2 YSLEER, per germline. The trim removed 0 bases at V and 7 bases at J, leaving 5 bases unmatched. The CDR3 sequence is 14 residues long. CDR3 in DNA: TGCGCCAGCAGCCAAGAACTACAGGGGCTTGAAGCTTTCTTT. Translation: CASSQELQGLEAFF.

The chain combines TRBV9 with TRBJ1-2, with D perhaps matching TRBD1 (6 bases). V lost 3 bases and J 4 bases, leaving 16 bases between the germline ends. The germline CDR1 and CDR2 sequences are SGDLS and YYNGEE. This CDR3 spans 15 amino acids. CDR3 protein: CASSAPDRQLYGYTF. Here the CDR3 DNA reads TGTGCCAGCAGCGCCCCCGACAGGCAACTCTATGGCTACACCTTC. The whole variable domain, remainder taken from reference TRBV9 and TRBJ1-2, is DSGVTQTPKHLITATGQRVTLRCSPRSGDLSVYWYQQSLDQGLQFLIQYYNGEERAKGNILERFSAQQFPDLHSELNLSSLELGDSALYFCASSAPDRQLYGYTFGSGTRLTVV.

This clone was detected only a few times. The gene calls are TRBV5-6 and TRBJ1-1; unclear D gene. V was trimmed by 4 bases and J by 1 base, leaving 8 bases between them. Germline CDR1 SGHDT, CDR2 YYEEEE. CDR3 size: 13 residues. The CDR3 spells CASSLKSNTEAFF. The DNA of the CDR3 is TGTGCCAGCAGCCTAAAATCGAACACTGAAGCTTTCTTT.

V is TRBV11-2 and J is TRBJ2-7, with 8 bases that match TRBD1. V trimming: 5 bases; J trimming: 4 bases; junction bases outside the gene matches: 7. Germline values: CDR1 SGHAT, CDR2 FQNNGV. CDR3 length equals 14 residues. The CDR3 loop reads CASSQFQGAYEQYF. CDR3 in DNA: TGTGCCAGCAGCCAATTCCAGGGGGCTTACGAGCAGTACTTC.

This clone was seen once. The chain couples TRBV2 to TRBJ2-7; D call uncertain. There are 12 residues in the CDR3. The V end was cut by 4 bases, the J end by 2 bases, with 6 bases between. The V gene's germline CDR1 is SNHLY and CDR2 FYNNEI. The CDR3 spells CASSGAPYEQYF. The CDR3 nucleotides are TGTGCCAGCAGTGGGGCTCCCTACGAGCAGTACTTC.

About this clone itself: Germline and junction disagree at one end, which may indicate a read error. The J gene is TRBJ1-2, the V gene TRBV7-7; 10 bases align to TRBD1. This CDR3 spans 16 amino acids. CDR1 and CDR2 from the germline V gene are SSHAT and FNYEAQ (reference sequence). CDR3 region: CASSLEKDRGVGGYTF. The CDR3 nucleotides read TGTGCTAGCAGCTTAGAAAAGGACAGGGGGGTTGGTGGCTACACCTTC.

This clone was seen only a few times. V is TRBV11-2 and J is TRBJ1-1, with a weak D call TRBD1 (6 bases). V gave up 1 base and J gave up 0 bases, with 9 bases separating them. CDR3 size: 15 residues. Germline CDR1 reads SGHAT; CDR2 reads FQNNGV. The CDR3 DNA reads as TGTGCCAGCAGCTTAGGGACAGTAATGAACACTGAAGCTTTCTTT. This sequence encodes CASSLGTVMNTEAFF.

The chain carries TRBV7-9 and TRBJ2-7; a possible D gene is TRBD1 (5 bases). Trimming took off 0 bases at V and 1 base at J, with 22 bases between the two ends. Germline loops: CDR1 SEHNR, CDR2 FQNEAQ (reference sequence). The CDR3 contains 19 residues. The CDR3 protein is CASSLALGQGSKESYEQYF. The CDR3 bases are TGTGCCAGCAGCTTAGCGCTCGGTCAGGGAAGCAAGGAATCCTACGAGCAGTACTTC.

The chain carries TRBV28 and TRBJ2-3; 7 bases match TRBD1. The length of the CDR3 is 16 residues. CDR1 MDHEN and CDR2 SYDVKM come from the germline V gene. The V gene end was trimmed by 5 bases and the J gene end by 1 base; junction bases not matched to a gene: 9. The CDR3 is CASSVTQGVGTDTQYF. The CDR3 DNA is TGTGCCAGCAGTGTAACCCAGGGGGTTGGCACAGATACGCAGTATTTT.

This rearrangement joins TRBV2 to TRBJ1-1; no clear D. CDR1 and CDR2 from the germline V gene are SNHLY and FYNNEI. The V end was cut by 5 bases, the J end by 0 bases, with 10 bases between. This CDR3 region has 14 residues. The chain's CDR3 is CASSPSGMNTEAFF. CDR3 nucleotides: TGTGCCAGCAGTCCCTCGGGGATGAACACTGAAGCTTTCTTT.

The CDR3 DNA sequence: TGTGCCAGCACCCCACCGGAGAACTACGAGCAGTACTTC. Its translation is CASTPPENYEQYF. This chain uses TRBV25-1 with TRBJ2-7; unclear D gene. The V end lost 7 bases, the J end lost 3 bases, and 13 bases lay between the germline ends. CDR1 is MGHDK and CDR2 is SYGVNS in the germline V gene. The CDR3 spans 13 residues.

The CDR3 spells CASKELMNTEAFF. The DNA of the CDR3 is TGTGCCAGCAAGGAGCTCATGAACACTGAAGCTTTCTTT. The chain employs TRBV2 and TRBJ1-1; D is ambiguous. The CDR3 totals 13 residues. Deletions cut 7 bases from V and 0 bases from J, with 9 bases between. Looked up from germline, CDR1 is SNHLY and CDR2 is FYNNEI.

The chain links TRBV9 to TRBJ2-2, with D tentatively TRBD2 (5 bases). The length of the CDR3 is 13 residues. The V and J ends lost 4 bases and 5 bases respectively, with 9 bases between them. The germline V gene encodes CDR1 SGDLS and CDR2 YYNGEE. Here the CDR3 DNA reads TGTGCCAGCAGCCAAGAGGGAACCGGGGAGCTGTTTTTT. Translation gives CASSQEGTGELFF.

The V call is TRBV15, the J call TRBJ2-1; 7 bases map to TRBD2. Germline lookup yields CDR1 LNHNV and CDR2 YYDKDF (reference sequence). J lost 10 bases, V lost 2 bases, and 2 bases had no gene match. This CDR3 comprises 12 residues. The CDR3: CATSRLGGEQFF. The DNA of the CDR3 is TGTGCCACCAGCAGACTGGGAGGGGAGCAGTTCTTC.

The rearrangement joins TRBV4-3 to TRBJ1-6; 7 positions agree with TRBD1. CDR3 length: 15 amino acids. In germline, CDR1 is LGHNA, CDR2 YSLEER. V was pared by 0 bases and J by 7 bases, with 3 bases of the junction left unmatched. DNA of the CDR3: TGCGCCAGCAGCCAAGATGAGGGGGCGAATTCACCCCTCCACTTT. Protein: CASSQDEGANSPLHF.

The gene calls are TRBV18 and TRBJ2-1; a possible D gene is TRBD2 (5 bases). This CDR3 contains 15 residues. V was pared by 2 bases and J by 8 bases, with 16 bases between. CDR1 is KGHSH, CDR2 LQKENI, per germline. The CDR3 nucleotides read TGTGCCAGCTCACCATTAGGACGGGCGGGCGATGAGCAGTTCTTC. Its protein is CASSPLGRAGDEQFF.

This clone is a singleton in its sample. The chain combines TRBV4-2 with TRBJ1-1; D is perhaps TRBD1 (5 bases). V was clipped by 4 bases and J by 2 bases, with 14 bases between them. CDR3 length: 15 amino acids. The germline CDR1 and CDR2 sequences are LGHNA and YNFKEQ. CDR3 sequence: CASSLLGQGNTEAFF. The CDR3 DNA sequence: TGTGCCAGCAGCCTATTGGGTCAGGGAAACACTGAAGCTTTCTTT.

The gene calls are TRBV14 and TRBJ2-7, with 7 bases fitting TRBD1. J was trimmed by 1 base and V by 4 bases; bases with no gene match: 7. The CDR3 runs 15 residues. The V gene's germline CDR1 is SGHDN and CDR2 FVKESK. The CDR3 protein is CASSPPGQRSYEQYF. CDR3 sequence (DNA): TGTGCCAGCAGCCCACCGGGACAGAGATCCTACGAGCAGTACTTC.

This chain links TRBV11-2 with TRBJ1-6, with D perhaps matching TRBD1 (6 bases). In germline, CDR1 is SGHAT, CDR2 FQNNGV. This CDR3 comprises 13 residues. Trimming took 5 bases from V and 10 from J, leaving 12 bases between them. CDR3 sequence reads: CASSRGGVSPLHF. For the CDR3, the DNA is TGTGCCAGCAGCAGGGGGGGGGTATCACCCCTCCACTTT. Supplemented by reference TRBV11-2 and TRBJ1-6, the full variable domain reads EAGVAQSPRYKIIEKRQSVAFWCNPISGHATLYWYQQILGQGPKLLIQFQNNGVVDDSQLPKDRFSAERLKGVDSTLKIQPAKLEDSAVYLCASSRGGVSPLHFGNGTRLTVT.

The chain combines TRBV19 with TRBJ1-4; TRBD1 might be the D (5 bases). Trimming removed 3 bases from V and 0 bases from J, with 8 bases in between. The germline V gene encodes CDR1 LNHDA and CDR2 SQIVND (reference sequence). The CDR3 covers 15 residues. CDR3 in amino acids: CASSIRQSTNEKLFF. The CDR3 DNA reads TGTGCCAGTAGTATTAGACAGTCAACTAATGAAAAACTGTTTTTT.

V and J are TRBV7-9 and TRBJ2-7; no reliable D call. V lost 4 bases and J lost 2, with 6 bases in between. The CDR3 sequence is 12 residues long. Germline lookup yields CDR1 SEHNR and CDR2 FQNEAQ (reference sequence). As DNA, the CDR3 is TGTGCCAGCAGCTCCCTTACCTACGAGCAGTACTTC. Its translation is CASSSLTYEQYF.

The rearrangement uses TRBV27 and TRBJ2-1; 9 bases line up with TRBD2. The CDR3 extends over 13 amino acids. The trim removed 4 bases at V and 5 bases at J, leaving 0 bases unmatched. Germline V gene sequence: CDR1 MNHEY, CDR2 SMNVEV (reference sequence). CDR3 amino acids: CASSWTSDNEQFF. DNA of the CDR3: TGTGCCAGCAGTTGGACTAGCGACAATGAGCAGTTCTTC.